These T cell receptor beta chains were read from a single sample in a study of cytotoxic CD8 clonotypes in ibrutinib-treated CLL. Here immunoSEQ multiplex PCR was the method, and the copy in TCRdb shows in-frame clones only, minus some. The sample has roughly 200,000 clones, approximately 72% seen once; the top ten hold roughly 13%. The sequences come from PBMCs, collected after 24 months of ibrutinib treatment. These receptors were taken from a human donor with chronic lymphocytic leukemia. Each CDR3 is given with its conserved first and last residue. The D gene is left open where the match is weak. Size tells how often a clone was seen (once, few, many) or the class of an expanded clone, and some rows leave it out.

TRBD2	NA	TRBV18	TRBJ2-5	CASSPPGLAGGRQETQYF	TGTGCCAGCTCACCACCGGGACTAGCGGGAGGACGCCAAGAGACCCAGTACTTC
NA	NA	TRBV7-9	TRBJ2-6	CASSPGQKLSGANVLTF	TGTGCCAGCAGCCCTGGACAAAAACTCTCTGGGGCCAACGTCCTGACTTTC
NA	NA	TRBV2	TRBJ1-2	CASGRGYGYTF	TGTGCCAGCGGGAGGGGTTATGGCTACACCTTC
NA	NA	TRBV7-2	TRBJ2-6	CASSLVAGQFSGANVLTF	TGTGCCAGCAGCTTAGTTGCGGGACAGTTCTCTGGGGCCAACGTCCTGACTTTC
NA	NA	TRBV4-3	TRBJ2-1	CASSPLLSDEQFF	TGCGCCAGCAGCCCCCTCCTTAGTGATGAGCAGTTCTTC
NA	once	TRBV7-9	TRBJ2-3	CASSWPRSNPRGTDTQYF	TGTGCCAGCAGCTGGCCCCGCAGTAACCCCCGGGGCACAGATACGCAGTATTTT
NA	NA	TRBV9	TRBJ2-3	CASTNTGSGTDTQYF	TGTGCCAGCACAAATACAGGGAGTGGCACAGATACGCAGTATTTT
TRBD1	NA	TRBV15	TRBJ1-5	CATSPRQGAAPQHF	TGTGCCACCAGCCCGAGGCAGGGGGCGGCACCCCAGCATTTT
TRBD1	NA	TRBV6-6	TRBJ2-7	CAATDRGTYEQYF	TGTGCCGCAACAGACAGGGGGACCTACGAGCAGTACTTC
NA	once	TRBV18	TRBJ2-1	CASSPPVSSYNEQFF	TGTGCCAGCTCACCACCGGTGAGCTCCTACAATGAGCAGTTCTTC
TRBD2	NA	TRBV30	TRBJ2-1	CAWSLAGTGNEQFF	TGTGCCTGGAGTTTAGCGGGAACGGGTAATGAGCAGTTCTTC
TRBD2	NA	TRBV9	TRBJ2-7	CASSVASGRRGEQYF	TGTGCCAGCAGCGTAGCTAGCGGGAGACGGGGCGAGCAGTACTTC
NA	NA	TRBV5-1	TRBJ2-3	CASRSTDTQYF	TGCGCCAGCAGGAGCACAGATACGCAGTATTTT
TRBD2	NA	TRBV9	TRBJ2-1	CASSAGGGLAVGNEQFF	TGTGCCAGCAGCGCTGGGGGGGGACTAGCGGTAGGCAATGAGCAGTTCTTC
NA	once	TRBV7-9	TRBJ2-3	CASSSRDTSTDTQYF	TGTGCCAGCAGCTCGAGGGACACCTCCACAGATACGCAGTATTTT
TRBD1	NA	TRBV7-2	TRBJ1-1	CASSPDRDGTEAFF	TGTGCCAGCAGTCCCGACAGGGATGGCACTGAAGCTTTCTTT
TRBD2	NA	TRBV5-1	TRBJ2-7	CASSLAIFTLAGVEEQYF	TGCGCCAGCAGCTTGGCGATCTTCACTCTAGCGGGAGTGGAAGAGCAGTACTTC
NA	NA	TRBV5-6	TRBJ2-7	CASSFQGGYEQYF	TGTGCCAGCAGCTTTCAGGGGGGCTACGAGCAGTACTTC
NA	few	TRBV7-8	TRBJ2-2	CASSLTSADTGELFF	TGTGCCAGCAGCTTGACTAGTGCGGACACCGGGGAGCTGTTTTTT
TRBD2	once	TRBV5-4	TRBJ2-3	CASSLVGGIAVTDTQYF	TGTGCCAGCAGCTTGGTGGGAGGGATCGCGGTCACAGATACGCAGTATTTT
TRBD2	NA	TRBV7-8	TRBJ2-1	CASSRGDNEQFF	TGTGCCAGCAGCCGGGGGGACAATGAGCAGTTCTTC
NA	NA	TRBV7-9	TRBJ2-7	CASSFRGPPYEQYF	TGTGCCAGCAGCTTTAGGGGCCCTCCCTACGAGCAGTACTTC
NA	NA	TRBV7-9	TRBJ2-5	CASTLVDSHQETQYF	TGTGCCAGCACCTTGGTGGACAGTCACCAAGAGACCCAGTACTTC
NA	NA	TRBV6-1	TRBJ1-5	CASSEERGQPQHF	TGTGCCAGCAGTGAAGAAAGGGGACAGCCCCAGCATTTT
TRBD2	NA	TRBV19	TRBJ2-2	CASSIRGGRASGELFF	TGTGCCAGTAGTATCCGCGGCGGGAGGGCCTCGGGGGAGCTGTTTTTT
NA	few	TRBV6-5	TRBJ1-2	CASSSRTTGGRSGYTF	TGTGCCAGCAGTTCCAGAACGACAGGCGGGAGAAGTGGCTACACCTTC
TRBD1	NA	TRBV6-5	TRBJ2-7	CASNRQGVREQYF	TGTGCCAGCAACAGGCAGGGGGTGAGGGAGCAGTACTTC
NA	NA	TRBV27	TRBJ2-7	CASSYRDGGSYEQYF	TGTGCCAGCAGTTATCGGGACGGCGGTTCCTACGAGCAGTACTTC
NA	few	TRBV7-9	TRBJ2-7	CASGSGFEQYF	TGTGCCAGCGGCTCAGGGTTCGAGCAGTACTTC
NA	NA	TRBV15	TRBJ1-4	CATSREREEKLFF	TGTGCCACCAGCAGAGAGAGGGAAGAAAAACTGTTTTTT
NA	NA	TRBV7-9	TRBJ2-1	CASSSHVTGKARNEQFF	TGTGCCAGCAGCTCACACGTCACAGGGAAGGCCCGCAATGAGCAGTTCTTC
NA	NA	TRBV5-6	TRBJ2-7	CASSLGTYEQYF	TGTGCCAGCAGCTTGGGCACCTACGAGCAGTACTTC